The clone carrying this TCR beta chain has a handful of counts. The antigen remains undetermined. These data come from a study of T cell responses to AZD1222 COVID-19 vaccine. Study context: Samples with a second dose at about 4 or about 12 weeks were pooled together.

Unmatched junction bases numbered 9, after V lost 0 bases and J lost 3 bases. The CDR3 extends over 18 amino acids. The germline V gene encodes CDR1 LGHDT and CDR2 YNNKEL (reference sequence). Data came from immunoSEQ multiplex PCR; TCRdb stores just in-frame clones and leaves some out. The repertoire holds about 170,000 clones, with 90% as singletons. Broader study findings: CD4 TCRs linked to vaccination spanned spike, dominating at 160-218 and 743-854. Repertoires were obtained solely post-peak T cell response. Nearly half of spike-specific TCRs reportedly target unmutated variant regions.

The starting material was peripheral blood, obtained on day 0 of AZD1222 vaccination. This rearrangement joins TRBV3-1 (or the pseudogene TRBV3-2) to TRBJ1-3; 9 bases map to TRBD1. This TCR came from an adult in good health. The chain's CDR3 is CASSQDSRDRVSGNTIYF. The CDR3, as DNA: TGTGCCAGCAGCCAAGATTCCAGGGACAGGGTAAGTGGAAACACCATATATTTT.